These 19 T cell receptor beta chains share one sample of origin, sequenced in a study of blood T cell repertoires in COVID-19. Assay used: immunoSEQ multiplex PCR; TCRdb lists only in-frame clones, some missing. This table holds some 150,000 clones, over 65% found once. Material: PBMCs or T cells enriched from blood (not recorded which). The receptors derive from a woman aged 50 to 65 who had recovered from COVID-19.

The V and J genes are TRBV6-1 and TRBJ2-5; D is unresolved. The ends were cut back, 3 bases at V and 5 bases at J, with 7 bases in the middle. CDR3 size: 12 residues. Germline CDR1 and CDR2: MNHNS and SASEGT. DNA of the CDR3: TGTGCCAGCAGTGAGCGGCGGGAGACCCAGTACTTC. It yields the protein CASSERRETQYF.

The chain's CDR3 is CASSEGGLYSPLHF. For the CDR3, the DNA is TGTGCCAGCAGTGAAGGAGGGTTATATTCACCCCTCCACTTT. This chain joins TRBV6-1 and TRBJ1-6; D not resolved. V was trimmed by 1 base and J by 8 bases, leaving 9 bases between them. Germline assignment: CDR1 MNHNS and CDR2 SASEGT. The CDR3 runs 14 residues.

A remark on this clone: A far larger clone is off by one base, so a read error is likely. CDR3 DNA sequence: TGTGCCAGCAGCTTAAGAGGGACTGAAGCTTTCTTT. Its translation is CASSLRGTEAFF. V is TRBV7-9 and J is TRBJ1-1; the D is unclear. Germline V gene lookup returns CDR1 SEHNR and CDR2 FQNEAQ (reference sequence). V was shortened by 2 bases and J by 5 bases, with 6 bases between the two germline ends. This CDR3 contains 12 residues.

The chain combines TRBV7-9 with TRBJ2-7; no firm D call. V was shortened by 0 bases and J by 6 bases, with 15 bases between the two germline ends. Germline assignment: CDR1 SEHNR and CDR2 FQNEAQ (reference sequence). CDR3 length equals 15 residues. The CDR3 reads CASSLASLSLREQYF. As DNA, the CDR3 is TGTGCCAGCAGCTTAGCTAGTCTCTCTCTCCGCGAGCAGTACTTC.

The rearrangement uses TRBV20-1 and TRBJ2-3; D gene uncertain. The CDR3 is 10 residues long. With 2 bases removed from V and 11 bases from J, the gap between germline ends came to 8 bases. The germline V gene encodes CDR1 DFQATT and CDR2 SNEGSKA (reference sequence). The chain's CDR3 is CSARKRRQYF. The CDR3 bases are TGCAGTGCTAGAAAGCGAAGGCAGTATTTT.

In this sample, this clone turned up a few times. This rearrangement joins TRBV18 to TRBJ2-1; D might be TRBD1 (7 bases). The CDR3 runs 15 residues. V was trimmed by 3 bases and J by 7 bases, leaving 16 bases between them. Germline V gives CDR1 KGHSH, CDR2 LQKENI. The CDR3 region has the DNA TGTGCCAGCTCACCCGGGGGACAGCGCCCTAATGAGCAGTTCTTC. Encoded protein: CASSPGGQRPNEQFF.

The chain recombines TRBV7-9 with TRBJ1-1; the match to TRBD1 covers 8 bases. The CDR3 is made up of 15 amino acids. Germline CDR1 is SEHNR and CDR2 is FQNEAQ (reference sequence). Trimming removed 5 bases from V and 2 bases from J; junction bases left unmatched: 7. Here the CDR3 reads CASSPPDRANTEAFF. The DNA of the CDR3 is TGTGCCAGCAGCCCACCGGACAGGGCCAACACTGAAGCTTTCTTT.

This clone was detected a few times. The J gene is TRBJ1-1, the V gene TRBV18; 7 positions agree with TRBD1. With V trimmed by 3 bases and J by 11 bases, 6 bases remained unmatched. The CDR3 consists of 12 residues. Germline V gene data show CDR1 as KGHSH and CDR2 as LQKENI. CDR3 sequence reads: CASSPRGLDAFF. CDR3 nucleotide sequence: TGTGCCAGCTCACCGAGGGGGCTTGATGCTTTCTTT.

The V and J genes are TRBV4-2 and TRBJ2-7; 10 bases fit TRBD2. Germline CDR1 is LGHNA and CDR2 is YNFKEQ. Germline trimming cut 0 bases from V and 3 bases from J; bases unmatched to any gene: 2. This CDR3 comprises 15 residues. The CDR3 region is CASSQDLAGVYEQYF. The DNA for the CDR3 is TGTGCCAGCAGCCAAGATCTAGCGGGGGTCTACGAGCAGTACTTC.

This clone is a singleton in its sample. The chain joins TRBV7-2 to TRBJ2-7; TRBD2 aligns across 8 bases. Looked up from germline, CDR1 is SGHTA and CDR2 is FQGNSA. After removal of 5 bases from V and 7 bases from J, the junction contained 10 bases not matched to a gene. The length of the CDR3 is 14 residues. As DNA, the CDR3 is TGTGCCAGCAGCAAAAGGCGGGGGGCAGGGGAGCAGTACTTC. It specifies CASSKRRGAGEQYF.

This sequence joins TRBV19 and TRBJ2-2; tentative D call: TRBD1 (5 bases). This CDR3 comprises 14 residues. Trimming removed 7 bases from V and 3 bases from J, with 12 bases in between. Germline CDR1 is LNHDA and CDR2 is SQIVND (reference sequence). CDR3 DNA sequence: TGTGCCAGTAAAGAGACAGTGTACACCGGGGAGCTGTTTTTT. Amino acids: CASKETVYTGELFF.

This clone was counted a few times. Other DNA sequences in this sample translate to the same CDR3. The V gene is TRBV2, the J gene TRBJ1-5; 7 nucleotides match TRBD1. The CDR3 has 15 residues. The V gene end was trimmed by 6 bases and the J gene end by 5 bases; junction bases not matched to a gene: 10. Germline V lookup: CDR1 SNHLY, CDR2 FYNNEI. The CDR3: CASSLGRGPDQPQHF. CDR3 sequence (DNA): TGTGCCAGCAGCTTAGGTAGGGGGCCCGATCAGCCCCAGCATTTT.

The chain combines TRBV9 with TRBJ1-5; 10 bases line up with TRBD1. V shed 4 bases and J 2 bases; nucleotides not matched to a gene: 6. Looked up from germline, CDR1 is SGDLS and CDR2 is YYNGEE. CDR3 length equals 16 residues. The DNA of the CDR3 is TGTGCCAGCAGCCCCGGGACAGGGGTTCGCAATCAGCCCCAGCATTTT. It translates to CASSPGTGVRNQPQHF.

The chain carries TRBV29-1 and TRBJ2-2; D is possibly TRBD1 (6 bases). Trimming cost V 4 bases and J 0 bases, with 15 bases left between them. This CDR3 is 16 amino acids long. Germline V lookup: CDR1 SQVTM, CDR2 ANQGSEA. The CDR3 coding sequence is TGCAGCGTTGCCCCGAGGGGGTCCGCGAACACCGGGGAGCTGTTTTTT. Residues: CSVAPRGSANTGELFF.

The chain has TRBV24-1 and TRBJ2-5, with 14 bases aligning to TRBD2. With V trimmed by 4 bases and J by 5 bases, 5 bases remained unmatched. The CDR3 runs 16 residues. The germline V gene has CDR1 KGHDR and CDR2 SFDVKD. The CDR3 nucleotides read TGTGCCACCAGTGACTCCAGGACTAGCGGGGGGGAGACCCAGTACTTC. As protein: CATSDSRTSGGETQYF.

CDR3 bases: TGTGCCATCAGTGAAGGGGCGGGGACGAACACCGGGGAGCTGTTTTTT. Its translation is CAISEGAGTNTGELFF. V and J are TRBV10-3 and TRBJ2-2; perhaps TRBD2 as D (6 bases). V was cut by 3 bases and J by 0 bases, with 11 bases left in between. The CDR3 runs 16 residues. CDR1 and CDR2 from the germline V gene are ENHRY and SYGVKD.

J is TRBJ1-2 and V is TRBV11-2, with 8 nucleotides matching TRBD1. Germline trimming cut 5 bases from V and 5 bases from J; bases unmatched to any gene: 7. Per the germline V gene, CDR1 is SGHAT and CDR2 is FQNNGV. This CDR3 has 14 amino acids. The CDR3 DNA sequence: TGTGCCAGCAGCGTCGCGACAGGGGTATATGGCTACACCTTC. Encoded protein: CASSVATGVYGYTF.

The chain is built from TRBV28 and TRBJ2-1, with D maybe TRBD1 (6 bases). The ends were cut back, 2 bases at V and 1 base at J, with 12 bases in the middle. Germline V gene sequence: CDR1 MDHEN, CDR2 SYDVKM. The CDR3 consists of 16 residues. The CDR3 reads CASSLRGSRSYNEQFF. The CDR3 DNA is TGTGCCAGCAGTTTAAGGGGGAGTCGGTCCTACAATGAGCAGTTCTTC.

V is TRBV5-1 and J is TRBJ1-4; D gene ambiguous. The CDR3 is 16 residues long. The germline CDR1 and CDR2 sequences are SGHRS and YFSETQ. Trimming shortened V by 3 bases and J by 4 bases, and 16 bases separated the two germline ends. CDR3 residues: CASSSGSRGGNEKLFF. For the CDR3, the DNA is TGCGCCAGCAGCTCCGGGTCCCGAGGTGGTAATGAAAAACTGTTTTTT.